These 16 T cell receptor delta chains originate from one sample sequenced in a study of γδ T cells in repeated Plasmodium falciparum infection. Bulk repertoires came from Vgamma9/Vdelta2+ or Vdelta2-negative gammadelta T cells flow-sorted from PBMC. TCRdb processed the multiplex PCR reads again with the CATT caller. The profile shows over 45,000 delta-chain clones, 1.6% of them singletons. Material for sequencing was gamma-delta T cells from blood. These receptors all come from a pool of human donors (malaria-infected and uninfected, not separated).

Concerning this clone itself: Given a far larger clone just one base away, this is likely a sequencing read error. At the DNA level, this CDR3 is encoded by other sequences in the same sample as well. The rearrangement joins TRDV2 to TRDJ1; D uncertain. V was trimmed by 5 bases and J by 8 bases, leaving 23 bases between them. Germline lookup yields CDR1 GEAIGNYY and CDR2 EKD. The CDR3 length is 15 residues. The chain's CDR3 is CACVKVTPLVEKLIF. CDR3 nucleotides: TGTGCCTGTGTGAAGGTGACGCCCTTGGTGGAGAAACTCATCTTT.

The chain links TRDV1 to TRDJ1, with D tentatively TRDD2 (6 bases). In the absence of a J gene in TCRdb, the DNA was matched to germline to assign it here. From germline, CDR1 is TSWWSYY and CDR2 QGS. The CDR3 runs 20 residues. V gave up 4 bases and J gave up 0 bases, with 27 bases separating them. The CDR3 DNA is TGTGCTCTTGGGGTCCATCCTACCCAACTGTGTGGGGTCAACACCGATAAACTCATCTTT. Its protein is CALGVHPTQLCGVNTDKLIF.

This clone was counted many times. A read error may be the cause here, since a much bigger clone is one base away. Other nucleotide sequences from this sample produce the same CDR3. The chain links TRDV1 to TRDJ1, with 9 bases lining up with TRDD3. The germline V gene encodes CDR1 TSWWSYY and CDR2 QGS. The CDR3 runs 18 residues. Trimming at V came to 2 bases and at J to 8 bases, leaving 18 bases not matched to a gene. The CDR3 is CALGEVAPLTLLGEKLIF. CDR3 nucleotides: TGTGCTCTTGGGGAAGTGGCACCCCTCACTCTACTGGGGGAGAAACTCATCTTT.

A remark on this clone: A far larger clone is a single base away, which makes a read error likely. Other nucleotide sequences from this sample produce the same CDR3. This chain links TRDV1 with TRDJ1; D is perhaps TRDD3 (6 bases). TCRdb lists no J gene, so it was determined here by aligning the DNA to germline. The CDR3 is 21 amino acids. V lost 3 bases and J 8 bases, leaving 37 bases between the germline ends. Germline-derived CDR1 and CDR2 are TSWWSYY and QGS. CDR3 nucleotides: TGTGCTCTTGGGGACCTATACCCCCTAGATCGAGGATACCCCGGTGGGATAAAACTCATCTTT. It encodes CALGDLYPLDRGYPGGIKLIF.

This clone has a count of ten or more. A read error is possible here, since a much larger clone lies one base away. This same CDR3 is encoded by further DNA sequences in the sample. The chain recombines TRDV1 with TRDJ1; no firm D call. Germline loops: CDR1 TSWWSYY, CDR2 QGS. The CDR3 is made up of 11 amino acids. The chain's CDR3 is CALDIFDKLIF. DNA for the CDR3: TGTGCCCTTGACATTTTCGATAAACTCATCTTT.

This clone was counted many times. This chain uses TRDV2 with TRDJ3; no reliable D call. The J gene, missing from TCRdb, was assigned here through DNA to germline matching. V was pared by 0 bases and J by 0 bases, with 11 bases between. CDR1 is GEAIGNYY and CDR2 is EKD in the germline V gene. The CDR3 extends over 18 amino acids. The CDR3 DNA follows: TGTGCCTGTGACACCGTGGGCCTTAGCTCCTGGGACACCCGACAGATGTTTTTC. Protein product: CACDTVGLSSWDTRQMFF.

On this clone itself: The TCRdb record carries a much larger clone's protein, which differs from this DNA's translation at residue 12; a read error is the likely cause, and the protein listed here is the DNA translation. The rearrangement uses TRDV1 and TRDJ1; unclear D gene. Trimming stripped 2 bases from V and 3 bases from J, with 19 bases between. Germline loops: CDR1 TSWWSYY, CDR2 QGS. This CDR3 is 17 amino acids long. In DNA, the CDR3 is TGTGCTCTTGGGGAATTTTACAGCTTTAAGCGCGCCGATAAACTCATCTTT. It encodes CALGEFYSFKRADKLIF.

Concerning this clone: This DNA's translation and the protein TCRdb lists, from a much larger clone, do not match at residue 17, likely due to a read error; the protein shown is translated from the DNA. The V gene is given as TRDV1, and no J gene call is available. There are 19 residues in the CDR3. Germline V CDR1 and CDR2: TSWWSYY, QGS. CDR3 nucleotides: TGTGCTCTTGGGTACTACTATCGGTCTTTGCTCTCGTACACCGATAAACCCATCTTT. Translated, it gives CALGYYYRSLLSYTDKPIF.

A note on this clone: TCRdb's protein, taken from a much larger clone, differs from this DNA's translation at residue 13, likely owing to a read error; the protein displayed comes from the DNA. This chain links TRDV1 with TRDJ1, with a tentative D call TRDD3 (5 bases). TCRdb carries no J gene annotation; the J gene was assigned here by matching the DNA with germline. The V gene's germline CDR1 is TSWWSYY and CDR2 QGS. This CDR3 comprises 17 residues. CDR3 nucleotides: TGTGCTCTTGGGGAACCTAGGCATACGACGAACACCGCTAAACTCATCTTT. Protein sequence: CALGEPRHTTNTAKLIF.

This clone was seen many times. The translation of this DNA and the TCRdb protein of a much larger clone differ at residue 10, probably owing to a read error; the protein shown here is translated from the DNA. The chain joins TRDV1 to TRDJ1; 7 nucleotides agree with TRDD3. Germline matching of the DNA provided the J gene here, since TCRdb leaves it blank. Germline assignment: CDR1 TSWWSYY and CDR2 QGS. V was clipped by 5 bases and J by 3 bases; unmatched bases: 21. The CDR3 has 19 residues. CDR3 in amino acids: CALGYNLRRWIRVSDKLIF. Written as DNA, the CDR3 is TGTGCTCTTGGGTACAATCTACGGCGGTGGATACGTGTTTCCGATAAACTCATCTTT.

Turning to this clone: The TCRdb record carries a much larger clone's protein, which differs from this DNA's translation at residue 6; a read error is the likely cause, and the protein listed here is the DNA translation. This chain connects TRDV1 to TRDJ1; 9 positions match TRDD2. Matching the DNA to germline supplied the J gene, which TCRdb does not give. V was clipped by 6 bases and J by 0 bases; unmatched bases: 17. The CDR3 length is 19 residues. Germline CDR1 reads TSWWSYY; CDR2 reads QGS. The CDR3 sequence: CALGVPLPTGGDDTDKLIF. DNA for the CDR3: TGTGCTCTTGGCGTCCCCCTTCCTACTGGTGGGGATGACACCGATAAACTCATCTTT.

This clone is medium-sized in the sample. The chain has TRDV1 and TRDJ1, with 8 bases fitting TRDD2. Unmatched junction bases numbered 20, after V lost 1 base and J lost 10 bases. This CDR3 contains 18 residues. The germline V gene has CDR1 TSWWSYY and CDR2 QGS. The CDR3 loop is CALGEQGLPTLIPWGLIF. CDR3 coding DNA: TGTGCTCTTGGGGAACAGGGACTTCCTACGCTTATCCCCTGGGGACTCATCTTT.

This clone was detected only a few times. This likely reflects a read error, since a far larger clone is one base away. This CDR3 is also generated by other DNA sequences in the sample. The V call is TRDV1, the J call TRDJ1; TRDD3 matches at 13 bases. Per germline, CDR1 TSWWSYY and CDR2 QGS. The CDR3 sequence is 21 residues long. The CDR3 reads CALGELKGYWGIRNRADKLIF. The DNA of the CDR3 is TGTGCTCTTGGGGAACTCAAAGGGTACTGGGGGATACGAAATAGAGCCGACAAACTCATCTTT.

Worth noting for this clone: Given a far larger clone just one base away, this is likely a sequencing read error. In the same sample, other DNA sequences code for this CDR3. This chain joins TRDV1 and TRDJ1, with 11 bases aligning to TRDD3. TCRdb is silent on the J gene; assignment here came from matching the DNA to germline. The CDR3 has 28 residues. V was clipped by 4 bases and J by 0 bases; unmatched bases: 40. Germline CDR1 is TSWWSYY and CDR2 is QGS. The CDR3 loop reads CALGGPYRTLHSLLLGDISFGYTDKLIF. The CDR3 nucleotides are TGTGCTCTTGGGGGCCCCTACAGGACCCTACATTCCCTATTACTGGGGGATATTTCTTTTGGCTACACCGATAAACTCATCTTT.

About this clone: Translating this DNA gives a protein that differs at residue 22 from the TCRdb one, which belongs to a much larger clone; a read error is likely, and the protein shown is this translation. The J gene was not called, though the V gene is TRDV2; the table calls TRDD3, which could not be checked here. Germline V gene sequence: CDR1 GEAIGNYY, CDR2 EKD. CDR3 length: 23 amino acids. CDR3 sequence reads: CACDPLGRPTGDTVSTYTDKLTF. In DNA, the CDR3 is TGTGCCTGTGACCCCCTAGGGAGGCCTACCGGGGATACCGTTAGTACGTACACCGATAAACTCACCTTT.

This clone was seen ten or more times. V gene TRDV1 combines with J gene TRDJ1; 10 bases fit TRDD3. The V gene's germline CDR1 is TSWWSYY and CDR2 QGS. The CDR3 contains 17 residues. The V gene end was trimmed by 0 bases and the J gene end by 2 bases; junction bases not matched to a gene: 6. CDR3 in amino acids: CALGELPVLGDTDKLIF. CDR3 bases: TGTGCTCTTGGGGAACTCCCGGTACTGGGGGATACCGATAAACTCATCTTT.